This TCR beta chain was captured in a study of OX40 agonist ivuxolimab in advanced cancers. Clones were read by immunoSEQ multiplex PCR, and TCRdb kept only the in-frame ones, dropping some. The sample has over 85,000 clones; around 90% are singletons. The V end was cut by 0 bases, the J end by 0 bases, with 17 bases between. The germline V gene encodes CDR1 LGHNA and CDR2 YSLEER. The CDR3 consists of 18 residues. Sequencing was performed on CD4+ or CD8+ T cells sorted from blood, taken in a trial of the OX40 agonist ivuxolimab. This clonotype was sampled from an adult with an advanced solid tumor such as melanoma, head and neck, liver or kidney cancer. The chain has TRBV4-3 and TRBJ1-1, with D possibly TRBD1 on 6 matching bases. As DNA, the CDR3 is TGCGCCAGCAGCCAAGATCGAGGGCGGACAGCTATGAACACTGAAGCTTTCTTT. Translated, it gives CASSQDRGRTAMNTEAFF.